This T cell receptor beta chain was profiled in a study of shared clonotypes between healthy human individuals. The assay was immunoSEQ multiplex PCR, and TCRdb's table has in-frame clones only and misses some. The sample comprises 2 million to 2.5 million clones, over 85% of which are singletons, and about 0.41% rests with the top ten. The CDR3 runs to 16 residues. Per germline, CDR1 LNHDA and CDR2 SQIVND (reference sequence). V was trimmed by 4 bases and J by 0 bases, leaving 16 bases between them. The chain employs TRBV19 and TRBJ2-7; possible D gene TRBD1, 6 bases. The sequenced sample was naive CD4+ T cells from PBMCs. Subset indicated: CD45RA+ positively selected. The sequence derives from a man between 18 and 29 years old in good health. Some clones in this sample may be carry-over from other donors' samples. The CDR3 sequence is CASSSPGDRSSYEQYF. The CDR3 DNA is TGTGCCAGTAGTAGTCCAGGAGACAGGAGCTCCTACGAGCAGTACTTC.